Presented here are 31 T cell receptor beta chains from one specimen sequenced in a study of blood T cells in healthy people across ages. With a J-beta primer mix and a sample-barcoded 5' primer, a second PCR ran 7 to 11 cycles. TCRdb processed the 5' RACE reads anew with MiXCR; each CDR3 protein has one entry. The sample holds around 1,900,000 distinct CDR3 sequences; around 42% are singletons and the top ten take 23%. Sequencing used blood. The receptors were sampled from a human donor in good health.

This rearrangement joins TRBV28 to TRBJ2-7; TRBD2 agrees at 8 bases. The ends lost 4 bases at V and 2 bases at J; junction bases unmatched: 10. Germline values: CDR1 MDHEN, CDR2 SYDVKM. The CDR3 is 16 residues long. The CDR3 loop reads CASSSPGIAGPYEQYF. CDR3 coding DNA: TGTGCCAGCAGTTCCCCCGGAATAGCGGGACCCTACGAGCAGTACTTC.

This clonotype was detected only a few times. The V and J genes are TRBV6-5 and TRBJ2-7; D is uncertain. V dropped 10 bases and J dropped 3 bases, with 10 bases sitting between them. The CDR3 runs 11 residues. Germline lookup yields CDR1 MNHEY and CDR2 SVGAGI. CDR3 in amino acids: CATRWNYEQYF. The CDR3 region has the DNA TGTGCCACCAGGTGGAACTACGAGCAGTACTTC.

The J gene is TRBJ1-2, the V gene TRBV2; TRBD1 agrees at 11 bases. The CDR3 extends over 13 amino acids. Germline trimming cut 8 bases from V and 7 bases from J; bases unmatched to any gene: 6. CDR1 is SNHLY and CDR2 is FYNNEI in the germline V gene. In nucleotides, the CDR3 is TGTGCCAGCCGTGGACAGGGGGCTCCTGGCTACACCTTC. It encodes CASRGQGAPGYTF.

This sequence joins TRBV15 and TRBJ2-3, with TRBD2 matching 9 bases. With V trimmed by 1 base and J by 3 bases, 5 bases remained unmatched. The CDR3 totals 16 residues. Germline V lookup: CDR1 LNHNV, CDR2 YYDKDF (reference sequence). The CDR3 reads CATSRGGGAETDTQYF. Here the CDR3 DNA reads TGTGCCACCAGCAGAGGCGGGGGGGCCGAGACAGATACGCAGTATTTT.

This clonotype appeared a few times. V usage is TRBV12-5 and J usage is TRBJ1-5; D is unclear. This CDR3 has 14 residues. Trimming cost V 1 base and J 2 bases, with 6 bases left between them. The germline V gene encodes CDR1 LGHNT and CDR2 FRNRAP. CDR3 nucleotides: TGTGCTAGTGGTTTGGGGGGTCGCAATCAGCCCCAGCATTTT. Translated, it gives CASGLGGRNQPQHF.

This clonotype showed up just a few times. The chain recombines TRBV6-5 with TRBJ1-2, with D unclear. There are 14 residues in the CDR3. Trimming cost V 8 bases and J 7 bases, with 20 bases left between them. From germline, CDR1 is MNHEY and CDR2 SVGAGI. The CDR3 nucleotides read TGTGCCAGCGGAAGATCGGGGAGAGTGGCTGGCTACACCTTC. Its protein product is CASGRSGRVAGYTF.

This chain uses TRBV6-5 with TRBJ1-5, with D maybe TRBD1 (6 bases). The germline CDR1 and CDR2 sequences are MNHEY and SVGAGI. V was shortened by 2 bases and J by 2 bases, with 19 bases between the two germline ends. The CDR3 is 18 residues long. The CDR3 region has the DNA TGTGCCAGCAGTTACACGGTTGGGGGCCGATCAGGCAATCAGCCCCAGCATTTT. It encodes CASSYTVGGRSGNQPQHF.

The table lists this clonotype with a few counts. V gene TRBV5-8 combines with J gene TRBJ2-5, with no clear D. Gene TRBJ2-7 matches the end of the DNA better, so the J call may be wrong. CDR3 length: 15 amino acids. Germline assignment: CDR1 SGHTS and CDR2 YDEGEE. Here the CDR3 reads CASSGLRPDTFEQYF. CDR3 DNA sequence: TGTGCCAGCAGCGGGCTTAGGCCCGACACCTTCGAGCAGTACTTC.

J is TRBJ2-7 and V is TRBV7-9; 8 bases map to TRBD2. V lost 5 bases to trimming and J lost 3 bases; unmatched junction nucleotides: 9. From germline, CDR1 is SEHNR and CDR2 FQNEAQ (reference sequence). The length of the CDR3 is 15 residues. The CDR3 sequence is CASSLYGGAYYEQYF. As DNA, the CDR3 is TGTGCCAGCAGCCTCTACGGGGGGGCCTACTACGAGCAGTACTTC.

CDR3 sequence (DNA): TGTATGACCAAAGACAGACTGAACACTGAAGCTTTCTTT. Translating it yields CMTKDRLNTEAFF. V usage is TRBV6-2 or TRBV6-3 and J usage is TRBJ1-1, with D possibly TRBD1 on 5 matching bases. In germline, CDR1 is MNHEY, CDR2 SVGEGT. The CDR3 sequence is 13 residues long.

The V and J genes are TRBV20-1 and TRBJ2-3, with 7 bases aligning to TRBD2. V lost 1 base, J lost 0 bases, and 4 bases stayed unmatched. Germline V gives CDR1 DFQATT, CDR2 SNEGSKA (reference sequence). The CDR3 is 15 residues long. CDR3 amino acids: CSARGDYTSTDTQYF. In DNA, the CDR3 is TGCAGTGCTAGAGGGGACTATACTAGCACAGATACGCAGTATTTT.

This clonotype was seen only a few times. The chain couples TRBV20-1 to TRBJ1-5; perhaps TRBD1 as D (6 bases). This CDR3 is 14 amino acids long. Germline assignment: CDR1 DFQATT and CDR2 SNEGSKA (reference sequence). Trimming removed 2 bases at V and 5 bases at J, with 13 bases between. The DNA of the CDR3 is TGCAGTGCTAGACCTAGGACAGCGGATCAGCCCCAGCATTTT. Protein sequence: CSARPRTADQPQHF.

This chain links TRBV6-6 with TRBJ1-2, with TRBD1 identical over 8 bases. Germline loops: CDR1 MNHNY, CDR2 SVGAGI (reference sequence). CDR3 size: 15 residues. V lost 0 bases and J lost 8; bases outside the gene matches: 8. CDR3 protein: CASSYSDRATEGYTF. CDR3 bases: TGTGCCAGCAGTTACTCGGACAGGGCCACGGAGGGCTACACCTTC.

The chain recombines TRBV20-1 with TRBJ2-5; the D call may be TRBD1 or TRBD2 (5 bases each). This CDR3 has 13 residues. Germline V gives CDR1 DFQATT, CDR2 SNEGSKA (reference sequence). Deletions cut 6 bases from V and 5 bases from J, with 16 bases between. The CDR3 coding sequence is TGCAGTGCCGCGACGCCGGGGCGGGAGACCCAGTACTTC. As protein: CSAATPGRETQYF.

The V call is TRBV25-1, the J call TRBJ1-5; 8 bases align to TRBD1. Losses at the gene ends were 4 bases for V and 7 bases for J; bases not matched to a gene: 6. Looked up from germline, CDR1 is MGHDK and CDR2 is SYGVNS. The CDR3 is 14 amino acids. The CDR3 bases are TGTGCCAGCAGTGGGACAGGGTCATGGCAGCCCCAGCATTTT. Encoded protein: CASSGTGSWQPQHF.

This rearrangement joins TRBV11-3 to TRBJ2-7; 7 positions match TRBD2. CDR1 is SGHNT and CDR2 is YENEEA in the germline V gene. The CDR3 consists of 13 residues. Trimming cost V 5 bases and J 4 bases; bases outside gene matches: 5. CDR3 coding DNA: TGTGCCAGCAGCCCCGGGACTAAATACGAGCAGTACTTC. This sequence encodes CASSPGTKYEQYF.

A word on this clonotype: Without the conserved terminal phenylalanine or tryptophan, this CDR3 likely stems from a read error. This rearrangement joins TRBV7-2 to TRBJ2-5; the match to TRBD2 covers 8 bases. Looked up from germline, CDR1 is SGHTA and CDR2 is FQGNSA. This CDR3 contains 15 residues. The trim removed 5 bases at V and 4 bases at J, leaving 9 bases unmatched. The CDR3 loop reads CASSRQRGKGETQYL. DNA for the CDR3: TGTGCCAGCAGCCGACAGCGGGGGAAGGGAGAGACCCAGTACCTC.

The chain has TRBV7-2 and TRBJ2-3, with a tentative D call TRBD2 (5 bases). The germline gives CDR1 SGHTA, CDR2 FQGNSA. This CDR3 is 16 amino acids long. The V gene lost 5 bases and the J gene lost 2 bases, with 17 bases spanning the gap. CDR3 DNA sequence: TGTGCCAGCAGCGTCAAGCATAGCGTCAACACAGATACGCAGTATTTT. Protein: CASSVKHSVNTDTQYF.

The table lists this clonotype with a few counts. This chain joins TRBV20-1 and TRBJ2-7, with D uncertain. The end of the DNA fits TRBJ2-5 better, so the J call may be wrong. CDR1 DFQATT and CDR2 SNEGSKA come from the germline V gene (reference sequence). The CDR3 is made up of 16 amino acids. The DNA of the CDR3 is TGCAGTGCTAGAGATGCTCGGGCTGTTAAGCAGGAGACCCAGTACTTC. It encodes CSARDARAVKQETQYF.

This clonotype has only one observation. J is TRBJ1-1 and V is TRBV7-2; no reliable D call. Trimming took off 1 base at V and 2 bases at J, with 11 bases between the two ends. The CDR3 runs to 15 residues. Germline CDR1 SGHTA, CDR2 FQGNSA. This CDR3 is CASSLGSRRNTEAFF. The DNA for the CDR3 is TGTGCCAGCAGCTTAGGCTCCCGAAGAAACACTGAAGCTTTCTTT.

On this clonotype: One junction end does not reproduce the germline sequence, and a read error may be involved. The CDR3 region has the DNA TGTGCCAGCAGTGAACGACGGTCTTCACCCCCCCACTTT. It translates to CASSERRSSPPHF. The chain employs TRBV6-5 and TRBJ1-6, with unresolved D. This CDR3 contains 13 residues. Looked up from germline, CDR1 is MNHEY and CDR2 is SVGAGI.

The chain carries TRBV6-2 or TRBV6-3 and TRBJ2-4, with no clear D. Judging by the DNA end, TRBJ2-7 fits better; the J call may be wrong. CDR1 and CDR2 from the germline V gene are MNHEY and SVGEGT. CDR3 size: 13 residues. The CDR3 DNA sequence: TGTGCCAGCAGTCCATTCTCGGCCGACGAGCAGTACTTC. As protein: CASSPFSADEQYF.

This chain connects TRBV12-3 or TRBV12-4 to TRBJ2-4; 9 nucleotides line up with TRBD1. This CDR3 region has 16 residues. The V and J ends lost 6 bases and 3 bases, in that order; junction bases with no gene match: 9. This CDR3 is CASSTGTGLGKNIQYF. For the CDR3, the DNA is TGTGCCAGCAGCACCGGGACAGGGTTGGGCAAAAACATTCAGTACTTC.

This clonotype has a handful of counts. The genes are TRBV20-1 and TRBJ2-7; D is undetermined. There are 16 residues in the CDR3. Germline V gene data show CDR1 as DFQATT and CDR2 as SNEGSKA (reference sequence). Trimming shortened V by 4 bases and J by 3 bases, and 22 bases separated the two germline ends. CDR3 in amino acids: CSAIPPEITANYEQYF. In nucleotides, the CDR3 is TGCAGTGCTATCCCTCCCGAGATCACAGCCAACTACGAGCAGTACTTC.

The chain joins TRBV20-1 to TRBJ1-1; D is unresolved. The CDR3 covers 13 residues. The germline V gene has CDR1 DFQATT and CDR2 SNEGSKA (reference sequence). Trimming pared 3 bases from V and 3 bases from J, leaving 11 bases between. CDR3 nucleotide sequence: TGCAGTGCTAGTAATAAATGGGACACTGAAGCTTTCTTT. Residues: CSASNKWDTEAFF.

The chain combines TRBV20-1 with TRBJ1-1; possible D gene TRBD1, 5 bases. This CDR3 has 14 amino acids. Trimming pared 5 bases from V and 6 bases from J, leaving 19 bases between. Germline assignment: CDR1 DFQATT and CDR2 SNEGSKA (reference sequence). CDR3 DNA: TGCAGTGCTCGATACGGGGCCGATCCCTCTGAAGCTTTCTTT. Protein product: CSARYGADPSEAFF.

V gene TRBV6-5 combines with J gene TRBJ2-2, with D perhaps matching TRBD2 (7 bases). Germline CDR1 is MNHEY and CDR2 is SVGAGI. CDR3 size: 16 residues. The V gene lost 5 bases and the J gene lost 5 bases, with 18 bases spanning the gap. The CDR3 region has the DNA TGTGCCAGCAGTCCCGGGGGAGGGGGGCAGACCGGGGAGCTGTTTTTT. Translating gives CASSPGGGGQTGELFF.

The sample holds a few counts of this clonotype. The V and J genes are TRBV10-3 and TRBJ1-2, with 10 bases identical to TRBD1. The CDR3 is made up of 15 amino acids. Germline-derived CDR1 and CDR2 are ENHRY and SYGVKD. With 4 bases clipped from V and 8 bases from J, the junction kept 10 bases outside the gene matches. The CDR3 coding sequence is TGTGCCATCAGTGGTCCGGGACAGGGGAGGGAAGGCTACACCTTC. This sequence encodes CAISGPGQGREGYTF.

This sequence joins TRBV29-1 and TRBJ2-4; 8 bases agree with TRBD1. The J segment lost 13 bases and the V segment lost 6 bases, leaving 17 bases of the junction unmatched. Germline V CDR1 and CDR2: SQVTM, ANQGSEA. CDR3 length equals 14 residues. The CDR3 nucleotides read TGCAGCGTAAACAGGGGGGACATTGCAGATACGCAGTACTTC. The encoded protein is CSVNRGDIADTQYF.

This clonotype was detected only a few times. The CDR3 spells CASREQGTITYEQYF. Written as DNA, the CDR3 is TGTGCCAGCAGGGAACAGGGGACGATCACCTACGAGCAGTACTTC. The V call is TRBV12-3 or TRBV12-4, the J call TRBJ2-7; TRBD1 matches 7 bases. This CDR3 has 15 residues. Losses at the gene ends were 6 bases for V and 2 bases for J; bases not matched to a gene: 10.

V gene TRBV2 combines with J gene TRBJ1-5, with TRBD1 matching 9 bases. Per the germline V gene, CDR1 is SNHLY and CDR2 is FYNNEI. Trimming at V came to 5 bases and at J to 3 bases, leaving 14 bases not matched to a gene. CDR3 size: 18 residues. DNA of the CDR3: TGTGCCAGCAGTAGGGACAGGGCGTGGGATACAAACAATCAGCCCCAGCATTTT. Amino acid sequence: CASSRDRAWDTNNQPQHF.